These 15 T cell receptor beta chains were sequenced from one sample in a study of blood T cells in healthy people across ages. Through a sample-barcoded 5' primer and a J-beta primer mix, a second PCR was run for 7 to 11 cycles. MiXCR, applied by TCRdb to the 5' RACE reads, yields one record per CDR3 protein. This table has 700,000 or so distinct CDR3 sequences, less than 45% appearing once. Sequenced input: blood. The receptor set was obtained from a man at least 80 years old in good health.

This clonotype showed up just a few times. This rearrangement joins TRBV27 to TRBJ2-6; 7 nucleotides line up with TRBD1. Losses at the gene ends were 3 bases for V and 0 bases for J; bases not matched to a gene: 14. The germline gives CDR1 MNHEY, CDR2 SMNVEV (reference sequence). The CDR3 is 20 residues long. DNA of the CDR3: TGTGCCAGCAGTTTTCAGCGTGGACAGGACTTTCTCTCTGGGGCCAACGTCCTGACTTTC. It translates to CASSFQRGQDFLSGANVLTF.

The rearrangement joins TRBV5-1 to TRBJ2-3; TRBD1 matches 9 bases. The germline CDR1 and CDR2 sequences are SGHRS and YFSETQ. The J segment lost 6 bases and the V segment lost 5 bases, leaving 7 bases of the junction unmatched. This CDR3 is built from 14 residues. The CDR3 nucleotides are TGCGCCAGCAGATCCGGGACAGGGTGGGATACGCAGTATTTT. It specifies CASRSGTGWDTQYF.

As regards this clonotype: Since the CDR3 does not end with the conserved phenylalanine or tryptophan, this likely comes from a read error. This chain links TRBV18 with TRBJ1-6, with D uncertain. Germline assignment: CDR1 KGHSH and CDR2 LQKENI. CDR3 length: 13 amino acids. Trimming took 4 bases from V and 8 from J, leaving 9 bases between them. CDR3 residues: CASSQQTDSPLHV. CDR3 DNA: TGTGCCAGCTCACAACAGACGGATTCACCCCTCCACGTT.

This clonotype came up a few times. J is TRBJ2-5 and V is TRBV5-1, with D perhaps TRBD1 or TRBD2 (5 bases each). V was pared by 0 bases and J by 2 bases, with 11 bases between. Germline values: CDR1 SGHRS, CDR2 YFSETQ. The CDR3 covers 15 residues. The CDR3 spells CASSLEGTPQETQYF. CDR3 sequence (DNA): TGCGCCAGCAGCTTGGAGGGGACGCCACAAGAGACCCAGTACTTC.

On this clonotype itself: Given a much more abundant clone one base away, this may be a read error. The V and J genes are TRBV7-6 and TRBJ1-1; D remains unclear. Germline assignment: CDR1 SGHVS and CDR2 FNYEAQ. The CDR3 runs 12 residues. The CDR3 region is CASSSGRTETFF. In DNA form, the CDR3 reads TGTGCCAGCAGCTCTGGACGCACTGAAACTTTCTTT.

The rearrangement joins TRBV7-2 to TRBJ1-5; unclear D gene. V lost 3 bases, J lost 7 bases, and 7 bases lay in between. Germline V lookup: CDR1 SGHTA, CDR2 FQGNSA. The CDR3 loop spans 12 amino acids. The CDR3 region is CASSFPPQPQHF. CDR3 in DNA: TGTGCCAGCAGCTTTCCCCCGCAGCCCCAGCATTTT.

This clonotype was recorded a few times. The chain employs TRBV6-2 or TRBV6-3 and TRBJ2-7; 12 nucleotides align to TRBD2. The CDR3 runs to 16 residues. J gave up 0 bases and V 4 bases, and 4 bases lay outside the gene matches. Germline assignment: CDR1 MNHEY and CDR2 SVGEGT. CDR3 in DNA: TGTGCCAGCAGTTCGGGACTAGCGGGTCACTCCTACGAGCAGTACTTC. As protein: CASSSGLAGHSYEQYF.

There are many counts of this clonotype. The CDR3 loop reads CASSLDGSGEKTQYF. DNA of the CDR3: TGCGCCAGCAGCTTGGATGGGTCTGGAGAGAAGACCCAGTACTTC. V is TRBV5-1 and J is TRBJ2-5, with unresolved D. The CDR3 contains 15 residues. Trimming shortened V by 0 bases and J by 6 bases, and 15 bases separated the two germline ends. CDR1 is SGHRS and CDR2 is YFSETQ in the germline V gene.

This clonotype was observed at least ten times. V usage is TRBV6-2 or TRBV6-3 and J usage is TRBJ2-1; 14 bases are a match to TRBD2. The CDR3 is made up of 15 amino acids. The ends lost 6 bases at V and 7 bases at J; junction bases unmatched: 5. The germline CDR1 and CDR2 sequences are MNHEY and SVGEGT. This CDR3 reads CASRLGTSGSNEQFF. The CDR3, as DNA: TGTGCCAGCAGACTCGGGACTAGCGGGAGTAATGAGCAGTTCTTC.

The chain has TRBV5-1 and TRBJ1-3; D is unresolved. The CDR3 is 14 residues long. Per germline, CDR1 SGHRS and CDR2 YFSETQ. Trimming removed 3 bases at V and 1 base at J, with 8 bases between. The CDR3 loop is CASSSGWSGNTIYF. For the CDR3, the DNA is TGCGCCAGCAGCTCTGGATGGTCTGGAAACACCATATATTTT.

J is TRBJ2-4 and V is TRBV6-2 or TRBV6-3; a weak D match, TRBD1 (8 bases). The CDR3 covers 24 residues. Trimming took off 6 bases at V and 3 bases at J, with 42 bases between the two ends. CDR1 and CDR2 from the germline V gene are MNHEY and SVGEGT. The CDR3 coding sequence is TGTGCCAGCAGACGAGGACAGGGAGATGGCACCGGGGGGAACCGGAATAGTGACAAAAACATTCAGTACTTC. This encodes CASRRGQGDGTGGNRNSDKNIQYF.

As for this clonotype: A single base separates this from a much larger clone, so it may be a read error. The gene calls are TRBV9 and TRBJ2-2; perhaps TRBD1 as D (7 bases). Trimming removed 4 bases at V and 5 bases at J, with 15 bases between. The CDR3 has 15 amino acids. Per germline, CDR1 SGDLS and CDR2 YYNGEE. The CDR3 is CASSRRQGGTGELFF. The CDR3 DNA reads TGTGCCAGCAGCCGCCGACAGGGAGGAACCGGGGAGCTGTTTTTT.

Here the CDR3 reads CSVGPGYGTEAFF. In DNA, the CDR3 is TGCAGCGTTGGTCCGGGGTACGGTACTGAAGCTTTCTTT. This rearrangement joins TRBV29-1 to TRBJ1-1; D call uncertain. Germline CDR1 reads SQVTM; CDR2 reads ANQGSEA. V was cut by 4 bases and J by 5 bases, with 14 bases left in between. The CDR3 is 13 amino acids.

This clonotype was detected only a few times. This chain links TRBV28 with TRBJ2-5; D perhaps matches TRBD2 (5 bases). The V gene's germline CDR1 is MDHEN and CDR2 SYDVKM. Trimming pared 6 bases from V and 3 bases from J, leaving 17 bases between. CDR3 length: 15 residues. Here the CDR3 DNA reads TGTGCCAGCAGGCATGGGTTGGACGGGAAAGAGACCCAGTACTTC. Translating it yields CASRHGLDGKETQYF. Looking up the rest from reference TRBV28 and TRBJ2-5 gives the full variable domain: DVKVTQSSRYLVKRTGEKVFLECVQDMDHENMFWYRQDPGLGLRLIYFSYDVKMKEKGDIPEGYSVSREKKERFSLILESASTNQTSMYLCASRHGLDGKETQYFGPGTRLLVL.

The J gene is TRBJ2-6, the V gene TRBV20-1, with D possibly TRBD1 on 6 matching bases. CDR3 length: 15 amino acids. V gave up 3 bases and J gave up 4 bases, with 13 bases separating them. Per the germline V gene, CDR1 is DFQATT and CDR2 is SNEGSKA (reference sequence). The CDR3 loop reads CSASRAGAGANVLTF. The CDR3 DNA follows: TGCAGTGCTAGTCGGGCAGGGGCCGGGGCCAACGTCCTGACTTTC.